What follows are 3 T cell receptor beta chains derived from one specimen sequenced in a study of response to subunit inactivated influenza vaccine. One entry per CDR3 protein results from TCRdb running MiXCR on the RT-PCR reads. This table has some 850,000 distinct CDR3 sequences, roughly 18% appearing once. Sequencing used PBMCs from blood, obtained roughly 5 days after vaccination. The receptor set was obtained from a man aged 45-65 years who received an inactivated influenza vaccine.

There are a few counts of this clonotype. The DNA is omitted, as the CDR3 cannot be located on it reliably, and the CDR3 follows TCRdb's listing. The V and J genes are TRBV20-1 and TRBJ2-7; no DNA check was done on the table's D call, TRBD1. The CDR3 adds up to 14 amino acids, both ends counted. The V gene's germline CDR1 is DFQATT and CDR2 SNEGSKA (reference sequence). CDR3 sequence reads: CSARDWGQGSREYF.

The genes are TRBV20-1 and TRBJ2-1; D remains ambiguous. Between the trimmed V and J ends, which lost 2 bases and 3 bases, there was a span of 11 bases. The germline CDR1 and CDR2 sequences are DFQATT and SNEGSKA (reference sequence). The CDR3 spans 14 residues. CDR3 nucleotides: TGCAGTGCTAGACCCCCGGGTATCTACAATGAGCAGTTCTTC. Its translation is CSARPPGIYNEQFF.

As regards this clonotype: The germline gene is not matched at one end of the junction; a read error may be the cause. The gene calls are TRBV4-3 and TRBJ2-7; D call uncertain. This CDR3 comprises 13 residues. Germline V gives CDR1 LGHNA, CDR2 YSLEER. CDR3 sequence reads: CANSQELHYEQYF. The CDR3 DNA sequence: TGCGCCAACAGCCAAGAGCTGCACTACGAGCAGTACTTC.